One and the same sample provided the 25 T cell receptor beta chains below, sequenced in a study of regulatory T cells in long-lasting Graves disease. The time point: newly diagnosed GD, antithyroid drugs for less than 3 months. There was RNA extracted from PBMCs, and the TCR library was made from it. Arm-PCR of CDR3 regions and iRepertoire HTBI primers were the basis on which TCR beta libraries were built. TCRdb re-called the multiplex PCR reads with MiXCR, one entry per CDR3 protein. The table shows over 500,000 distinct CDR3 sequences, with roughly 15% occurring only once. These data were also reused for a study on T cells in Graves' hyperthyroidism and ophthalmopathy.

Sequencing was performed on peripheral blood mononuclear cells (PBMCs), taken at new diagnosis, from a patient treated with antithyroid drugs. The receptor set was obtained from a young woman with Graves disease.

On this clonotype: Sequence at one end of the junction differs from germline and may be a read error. CDR3 nucleotides: TGTGCCACCGGACGGACAGGGAGCACAGATACGAAGTATTTT. It is translated as CATGRTGSTDTKYF. This rearrangement joins TRBV19 to TRBJ2-3, with 8 nucleotides matching TRBD1. The CDR3 is 14 residues long. Germline lookup yields CDR1 LNHDA and CDR2 SQIVND (reference sequence).

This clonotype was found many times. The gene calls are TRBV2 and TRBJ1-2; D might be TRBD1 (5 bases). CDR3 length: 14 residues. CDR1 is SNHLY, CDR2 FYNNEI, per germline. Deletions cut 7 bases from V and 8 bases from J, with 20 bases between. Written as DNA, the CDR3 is TGTGCCAGCAAAAGCCTTGGGACCCAAAGGGGCTACACCTTC. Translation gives CASKSLGTQRGYTF.

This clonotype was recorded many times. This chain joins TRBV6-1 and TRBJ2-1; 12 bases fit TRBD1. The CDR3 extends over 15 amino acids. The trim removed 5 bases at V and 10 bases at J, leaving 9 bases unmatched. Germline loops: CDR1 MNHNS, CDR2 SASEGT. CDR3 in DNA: TGTGCCAGCAGTACCGGAGGGACAGGGGGCGACGAGCAGTTCTTC. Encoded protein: CASSTGGTGGDEQFF.

CDR3 sequence reads: CASSLRSGTGANVLTF. The DNA of the CDR3 is TGTGCCAGCAGCTTAAGATCAGGGACTGGGGCCAACGTCCTGACTTTC. The chain uses TRBV7-3 and TRBJ2-6; tentatively, D is TRBD1 (5 bases). The CDR3 is 16 amino acids. Germline V gene data show CDR1 as SGHTA and CDR2 as FQGTGA. The V gene lost 1 base and the J gene lost 2 bases, with 9 bases spanning the gap.

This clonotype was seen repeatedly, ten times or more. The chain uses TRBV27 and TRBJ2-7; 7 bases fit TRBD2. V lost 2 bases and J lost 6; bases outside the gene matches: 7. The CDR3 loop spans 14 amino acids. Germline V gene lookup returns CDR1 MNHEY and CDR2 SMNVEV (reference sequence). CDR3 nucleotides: TGTGCCAGCAGTTTAAGCGGGACCCCCCTCGAGCAGTACTTC. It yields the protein CASSLSGTPLEQYF.

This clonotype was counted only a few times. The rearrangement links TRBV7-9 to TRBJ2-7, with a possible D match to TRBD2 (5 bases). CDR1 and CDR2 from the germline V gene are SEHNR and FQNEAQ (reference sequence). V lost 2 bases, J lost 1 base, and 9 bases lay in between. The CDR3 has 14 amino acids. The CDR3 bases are TGTGCCAGCAGCTTACAACCGGGATCCTACGAGCAGTACTTC. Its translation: CASSLQPGSYEQYF.

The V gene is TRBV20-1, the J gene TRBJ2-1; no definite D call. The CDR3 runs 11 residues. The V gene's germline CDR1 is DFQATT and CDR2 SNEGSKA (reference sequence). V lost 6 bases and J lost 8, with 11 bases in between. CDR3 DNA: TGCAGTGCGCCCCAAACTCATGAGCAGTTCTTC. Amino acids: CSAPQTHEQFF.

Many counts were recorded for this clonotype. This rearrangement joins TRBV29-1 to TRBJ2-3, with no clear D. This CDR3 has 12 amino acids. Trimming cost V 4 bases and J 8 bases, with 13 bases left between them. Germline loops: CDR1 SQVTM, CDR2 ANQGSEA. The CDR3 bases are TGCAGCGTTGTAGTCGGAGCCGGTACGCAGTATTTT. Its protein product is CSVVVGAGTQYF.

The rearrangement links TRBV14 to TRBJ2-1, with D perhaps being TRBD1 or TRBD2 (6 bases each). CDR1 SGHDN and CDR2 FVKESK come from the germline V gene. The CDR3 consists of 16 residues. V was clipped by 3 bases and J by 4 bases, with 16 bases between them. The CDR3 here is CASSHRGAPGYNEQFF. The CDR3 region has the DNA TGTGCCAGCAGCCATAGGGGGGCTCCAGGGTACAATGAGCAGTTCTTC.

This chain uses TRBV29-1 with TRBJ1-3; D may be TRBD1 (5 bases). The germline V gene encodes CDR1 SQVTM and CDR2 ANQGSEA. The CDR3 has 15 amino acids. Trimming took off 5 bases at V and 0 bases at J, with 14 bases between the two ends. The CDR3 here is CSVKRQLGSGNTIYF. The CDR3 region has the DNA TGCAGCGTTAAACGACAGCTCGGCTCTGGAAACACCATATATTTT.

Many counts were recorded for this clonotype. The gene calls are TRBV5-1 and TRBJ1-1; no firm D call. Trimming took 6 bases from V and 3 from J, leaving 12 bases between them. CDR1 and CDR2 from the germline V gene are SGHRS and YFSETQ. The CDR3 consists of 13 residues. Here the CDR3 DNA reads TGCGCCAGCAATTCCGGGAGGGACACTGAAGCTTTCTTT. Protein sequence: CASNSGRDTEAFF.

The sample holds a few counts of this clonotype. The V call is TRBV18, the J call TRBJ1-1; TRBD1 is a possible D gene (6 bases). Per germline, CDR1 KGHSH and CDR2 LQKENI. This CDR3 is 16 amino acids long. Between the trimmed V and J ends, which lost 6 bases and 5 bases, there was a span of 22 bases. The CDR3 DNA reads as TGTGCCAGCTCCCAAAAAGGGGGGGCGAGTAGTACTGAAGCTTTCTTT. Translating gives CASSQKGGASSTEAFF.

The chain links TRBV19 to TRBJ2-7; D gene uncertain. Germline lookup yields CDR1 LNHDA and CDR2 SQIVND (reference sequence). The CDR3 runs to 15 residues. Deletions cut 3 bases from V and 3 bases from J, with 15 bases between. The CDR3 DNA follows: TGTGCCAGTAGTATTCCCGGCCCGGTTGGCTACGAGCAGTACTTC. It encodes CASSIPGPVGYEQYF. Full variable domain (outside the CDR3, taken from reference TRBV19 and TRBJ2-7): DGGITQSPKYLFRKEGQNVTLSCEQNLNHDAMYWYRQDPGQGLRLIYYSQIVNDFQKGDIAEGYSVSREKKESFPLTVTSAQKNPTAFYLCASSIPGPVGYEQYFGPGTRLTVT.

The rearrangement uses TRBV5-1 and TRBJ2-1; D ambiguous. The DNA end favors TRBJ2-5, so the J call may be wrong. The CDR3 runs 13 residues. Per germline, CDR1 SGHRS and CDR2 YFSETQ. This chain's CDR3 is CASSVRGDETQYF. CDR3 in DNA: TGCGCCAGCAGCGTTAGAGGTGACGAGACCCAGTACTTC.

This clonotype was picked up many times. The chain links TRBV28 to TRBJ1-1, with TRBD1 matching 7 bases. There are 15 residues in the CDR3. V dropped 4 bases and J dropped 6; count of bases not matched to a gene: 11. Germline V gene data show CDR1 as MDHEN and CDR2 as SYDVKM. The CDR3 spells CASSSPQGGAPEAFF. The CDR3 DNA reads TGTGCCAGCAGTTCACCCCAGGGGGGGGCGCCTGAAGCTTTCTTT.

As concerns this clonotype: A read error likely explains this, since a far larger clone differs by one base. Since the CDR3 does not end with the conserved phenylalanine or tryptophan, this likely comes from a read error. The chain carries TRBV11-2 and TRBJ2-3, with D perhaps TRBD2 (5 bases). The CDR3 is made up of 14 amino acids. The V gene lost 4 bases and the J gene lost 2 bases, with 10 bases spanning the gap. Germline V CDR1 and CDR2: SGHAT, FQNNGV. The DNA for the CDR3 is TGTGCCAGCAGCTCCGCGGACTCCACAGATACGCAGTATCTT. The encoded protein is CASSSADSTDTQYL.

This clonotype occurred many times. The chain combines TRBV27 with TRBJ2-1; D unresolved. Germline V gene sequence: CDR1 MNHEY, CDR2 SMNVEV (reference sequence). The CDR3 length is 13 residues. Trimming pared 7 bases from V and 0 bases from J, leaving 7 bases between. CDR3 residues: CASKWSSYNEQFF. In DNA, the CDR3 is TGTGCCAGCAAGTGGAGCTCCTACAATGAGCAGTTCTTC.

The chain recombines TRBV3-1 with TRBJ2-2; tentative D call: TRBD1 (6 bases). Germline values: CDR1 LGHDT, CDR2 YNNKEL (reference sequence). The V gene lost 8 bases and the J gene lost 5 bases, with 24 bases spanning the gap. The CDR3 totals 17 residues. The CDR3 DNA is TGTGCCAGCCTCTTTGTGGGGGCCAGCGCCGCTACCGGGGAGCTGTTTTTT. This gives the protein CASLFVGASAATGELFF.

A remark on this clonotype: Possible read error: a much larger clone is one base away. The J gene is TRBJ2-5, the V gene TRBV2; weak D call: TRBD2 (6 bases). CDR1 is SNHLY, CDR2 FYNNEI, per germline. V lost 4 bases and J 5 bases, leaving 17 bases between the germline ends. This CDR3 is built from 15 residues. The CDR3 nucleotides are TGTGCCAGCAGTGGAGATGGAGGGCGTCGGGAGACCCAGTACTTC. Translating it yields CASSGDGGRRETQYF.

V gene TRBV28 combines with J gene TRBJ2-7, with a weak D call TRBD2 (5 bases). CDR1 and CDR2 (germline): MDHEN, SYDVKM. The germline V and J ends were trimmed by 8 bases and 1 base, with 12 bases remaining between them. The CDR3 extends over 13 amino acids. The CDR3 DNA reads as TGTGCCAGCGGAAATGCGGGTTCCTACGAGCAGTACTTC. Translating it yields CASGNAGSYEQYF.

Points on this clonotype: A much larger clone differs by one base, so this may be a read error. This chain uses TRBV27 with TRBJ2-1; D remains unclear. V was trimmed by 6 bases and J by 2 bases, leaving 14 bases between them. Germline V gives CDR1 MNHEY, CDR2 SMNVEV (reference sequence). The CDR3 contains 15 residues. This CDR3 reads CASSYEGSPYNEQFF. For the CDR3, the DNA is TGTGCCAGCAGCTATGAAGGCTCGCCCTACAATGAGCAGTTCTTC.

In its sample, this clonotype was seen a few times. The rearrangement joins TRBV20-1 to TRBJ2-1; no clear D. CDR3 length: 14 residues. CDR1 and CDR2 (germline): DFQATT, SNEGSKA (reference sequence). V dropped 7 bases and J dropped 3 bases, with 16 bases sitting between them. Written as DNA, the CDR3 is TGCAGTGTGCCTAATCGGCTCGACTACAATGAGCAGTTCTTC. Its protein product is CSVPNRLDYNEQFF.

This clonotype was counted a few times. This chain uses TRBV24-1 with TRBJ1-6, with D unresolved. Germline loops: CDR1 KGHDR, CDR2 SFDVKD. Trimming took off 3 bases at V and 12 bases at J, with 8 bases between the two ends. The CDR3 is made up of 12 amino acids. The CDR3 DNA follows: TGTGCCACCAGTGATCCTTGGCTACCCCTCCACTTT. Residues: CATSDPWLPLHF.

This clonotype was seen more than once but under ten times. CDR3 amino acids: CASRRTQGSPLHF. The CDR3 DNA reads as TGCGCCAGCAGACGGACCCAGGGATCACCCCTCCACTTT. V is TRBV4-1 and J is TRBJ1-6; D is possibly TRBD1 (5 bases). Germline values: CDR1 MGHRA, CDR2 YSYEKL. V was trimmed by 6 bases and J by 10 bases, leaving 13 bases between them. This CDR3 spans 13 amino acids.

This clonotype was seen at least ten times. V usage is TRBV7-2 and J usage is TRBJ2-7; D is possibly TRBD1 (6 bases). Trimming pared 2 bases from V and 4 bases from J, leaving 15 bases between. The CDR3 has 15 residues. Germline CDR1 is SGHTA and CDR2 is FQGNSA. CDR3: CASSLTGLRDYEQYF. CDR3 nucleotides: TGTGCCAGCAGCTTAACAGGGCTTAGGGATTACGAGCAGTACTTC.